A selection of T cell receptor beta chains follows, all from one sample in a study of shared clonotypes between healthy human individuals. Clones were sequenced by immunoSEQ multiplex PCR, and TCRdb holds only the in-frame ones, with some missing. The data show more than 2,000,000 clones, just over 90% seen once. Sample: naive CD4+ T cells sorted from blood. These receptors all come from a young man in good health. Each CDR3 is given with its conserved first and last residue. Fields, in order: J gene, D gene, V gene, clone size, CDR3 DNA, CDR3 protein. A D gene is named only where the DNA matches it firmly. The size entry is marked missing in some rows and otherwise reads once, few, many or a size class.

j_call: TRBJ2-7; d_call: TRBD1; v_call: TRBV30; clone_size: -; cdr3_nt: TGTGCCTGGACCCGGGACAGGGCCTACGAGCAGTACTTC; cdr3_aa: CAWTRDRAYEQYF
j_call: TRBJ2-7; d_call: TRBD2; v_call: TRBV6-5; clone_size: -; cdr3_nt: TGTGCCAGCAGTTACTCGACTAGCCCCAGCCCCTACGAGCAGTACTTC; cdr3_aa: CASSYSTSPSPYEQYF
j_call: TRBJ2-7; d_call: TRBD1; v_call: TRBV6-6; clone_size: -; cdr3_nt: TGTGCCAGCAGTTCTCCGGGACAGGGTCGGTACGAGCAGTACTTC; cdr3_aa: CASSSPGQGRYEQYF
j_call: TRBJ2-2; d_call: -; v_call: TRBV2; clone_size: -; cdr3_nt: TGTGCCAGCAGTGAAGGGGGACTCCTCACCGGGGAGCTGTTTTTT; cdr3_aa: CASSEGGLLTGELFF
j_call: TRBJ1-1; d_call: -; v_call: TRBV5-1; clone_size: -; cdr3_nt: TGCGCCAGCAGCTTGGGGTCCGGGGGGAACACTGAAGCTTTCTTT; cdr3_aa: CASSLGSGGNTEAFF
j_call: TRBJ1-2; d_call: -; v_call: TRBV5-4; clone_size: -; cdr3_nt: TGTGCCAGCAGCTGGGTGGATCGGACGTTGAACTATGGCTACACCTTC; cdr3_aa: CASSWVDRTLNYGYTF
j_call: TRBJ1-2; d_call: TRBD1; v_call: TRBV7-3; clone_size: -; cdr3_nt: TGTGCCAGCAGCTCAGACAGGGGAGGCGGCTACACCTTC; cdr3_aa: CASSSDRGGGYTF
j_call: TRBJ2-2; d_call: TRBD2; v_call: TRBV14; clone_size: -; cdr3_nt: TGTGCCAGCAGCCAAAATAGCGGGACTACCGGGGAGCTGTTTTTT; cdr3_aa: CASSQNSGTTGELFF
j_call: TRBJ1-5; d_call: TRBD1; v_call: TRBV10-3; clone_size: few; cdr3_nt: TGTGCCATCGGGGACAGGGAGAAGTCTCCCCAGCATTTT; cdr3_aa: CAIGDREKSPQHF
j_call: TRBJ2-1; d_call: -; v_call: TRBV29-1; clone_size: -; cdr3_nt: TGCAGCGTTGTACTGGGCTACAATGAGCAGTTCTTC; cdr3_aa: CSVVLGYNEQFF
j_call: TRBJ2-5; d_call: TRBD2; v_call: TRBV18; clone_size: -; cdr3_nt: TGTGCCAGCTCACCACCGGAAAGCGGGGGGGCCCAAGAGACCCAGTACTTC; cdr3_aa: CASSPPESGGAQETQYF
j_call: TRBJ1-1; d_call: TRBD1; v_call: TRBV19; clone_size: -; cdr3_nt: TGTGCCAGTAGTTTCCAGGGGGGGATGAACACTGAAGCTTTCTTT; cdr3_aa: CASSFQGGMNTEAFF
j_call: TRBJ2-5; d_call: -; v_call: TRBV5-1; clone_size: once; cdr3_nt: TGCGCCAGCTCCCCGGGTAGGGAAGAGACCCAGTACTTC; cdr3_aa: CASSPGREETQYF
j_call: TRBJ1-2; d_call: -; v_call: TRBV19; clone_size: -; cdr3_nt: TGTGCCAGTAGTATAAATAACTATGGCTACACCTTC; cdr3_aa: CASSINNYGYTF
j_call: TRBJ2-2; d_call: -; v_call: TRBV4-1; clone_size: -; cdr3_nt: TGCGCCAGCAGCCTGACCCGCGTCCCCGGGGAGCTGTTTTTT; cdr3_aa: CASSLTRVPGELFF
j_call: TRBJ2-3; d_call: TRBD2; v_call: TRBV5-4; clone_size: once; cdr3_nt: TGTGCCAGCGGCGGACTAGCGGGAGTAAAATCGGATACGCAGTATTTT; cdr3_aa: CASGGLAGVKSDTQYF
j_call: TRBJ2-2; d_call: -; v_call: TRBV5-6; clone_size: -; cdr3_nt: TGTGCCAGCAGCGGTTACACCGGGGAGCTGTTTTTT; cdr3_aa: CASSGYTGELFF
j_call: TRBJ2-3; d_call: TRBD2; v_call: TRBV5-1; clone_size: -; cdr3_nt: TGCGCCAGCAGCTTGGAATTAGCGGGGTCCACAGATACGCAGTATTTT; cdr3_aa: CASSLELAGSTDTQYF
j_call: TRBJ2-1; d_call: TRBD2; v_call: TRBV2; clone_size: -; cdr3_nt: TGTGCCAGCAGGGGGACTAGCGGGGGCAATGAGCAGTTCTTC; cdr3_aa: CASRGTSGGNEQFF
j_call: TRBJ2-3; d_call: -; v_call: TRBV18; clone_size: -; cdr3_nt: TGTGCCAGCTCGCCGGACGCTGCAGATACGCAGTATTTT; cdr3_aa: CASSPDAADTQYF
j_call: TRBJ2-1; d_call: -; v_call: TRBV4-1; clone_size: -; cdr3_nt: TGCGCCAGCAGCCAAGACCCTGGACAGTACAATGAGCAGTTCTTC; cdr3_aa: CASSQDPGQYNEQFF
j_call: TRBJ1-3; d_call: -; v_call: TRBV13; clone_size: -; cdr3_nt: TGTGCCAGCAGCTTAGGCATGGGGGGGATCTCTGGAAACACCATATATTTT; cdr3_aa: CASSLGMGGISGNTIYF
j_call: TRBJ2-1; d_call: TRBD2; v_call: TRBV10-2; clone_size: once; cdr3_nt: TGCGCCAGCAGTGTTAAGGCGGGGGGTTACGGTGAGCAGTTCTTC; cdr3_aa: CASSVKAGGYGEQFF
j_call: TRBJ2-3; d_call: TRBD2; v_call: TRBV11-2; clone_size: -; cdr3_nt: TGTGCCAGCAGCTCGAAACTAGCGGGGAGCACAGATACGCAGTATTTT; cdr3_aa: CASSSKLAGSTDTQYF
j_call: TRBJ1-5; d_call: -; v_call: TRBV2; clone_size: -; cdr3_nt: TGTGCCAGCAGTGAACTGGGTACCCAGCCCCAGCATTTT; cdr3_aa: CASSELGTQPQHF
j_call: TRBJ1-4; d_call: TRBD1; v_call: TRBV19; clone_size: -; cdr3_nt: TGTGCCAGTAGTTTCGGGGGACAGGCGGATGAAAAACTGTTTTTT; cdr3_aa: CASSFGGQADEKLFF
j_call: TRBJ2-7; d_call: -; v_call: TRBV27; clone_size: -; cdr3_nt: TGTGCCAGCAGTTTACGCCCCGCCTACGAGCAGTACTTC; cdr3_aa: CASSLRPAYEQYF
j_call: TRBJ2-7; d_call: TRBD2; v_call: TRBV19; clone_size: -; cdr3_nt: TGTGCCAGTGTTAGCGATGGGACTAGCGGGACCTACGAGCAGTACTTC; cdr3_aa: CASVSDGTSGTYEQYF
j_call: TRBJ2-5; d_call: TRBD1; v_call: TRBV7-9; clone_size: -; cdr3_nt: TGTGCCAGCAGCCAATCGGACAGGGAACAAGAGACCCAGTACTTC; cdr3_aa: CASSQSDREQETQYF
j_call: TRBJ1-6; d_call: TRBD1; v_call: TRBV30; clone_size: few; cdr3_nt: TGTGCCTGGAGTGGGGACAGGGTCAATTCACCCCTCCACTTT; cdr3_aa: CAWSGDRVNSPLHF
j_call: TRBJ2-4; d_call: -; v_call: TRBV30; clone_size: -; cdr3_nt: TGTGCCTGGAGTCCATACGCCCTAGTCCCCACTCAGTACTTC; cdr3_aa: CAWSPYALVPTQYF
j_call: TRBJ2-5; d_call: -; v_call: TRBV4-3; clone_size: once; cdr3_nt: TGCGCCAGCAGCCAAGATGAAGGGTGGGGAGAGACCCAGTACTTC; cdr3_aa: CASSQDEGWGETQYF
j_call: TRBJ1-1; d_call: -; v_call: TRBV7-9; clone_size: few; cdr3_nt: TGTGCCAGCAGCTTACAACAGATTAACACTGAAGCTTTCTTT; cdr3_aa: CASSLQQINTEAFF
j_call: TRBJ1-4; d_call: -; v_call: TRBV7-2; clone_size: -; cdr3_nt: TGTGCCAGCAGCCCGGTAGAGGGAAAACTGTTTTTT; cdr3_aa: CASSPVEGKLFF
j_call: TRBJ2-3; d_call: -; v_call: TRBV27; clone_size: -; cdr3_nt: TGTGCCAGCAGTTTATCCAGGGTGTCAGATACGCAGTATTTT; cdr3_aa: CASSLSRVSDTQYF
j_call: TRBJ1-1; d_call: TRBD1; v_call: TRBV7-2; clone_size: -; cdr3_nt: TGTGCCAGCAGCTTAGTCGGACAGGGGGTAACTGAAGCTTTCTTT; cdr3_aa: CASSLVGQGVTEAFF
j_call: TRBJ2-5; d_call: -; v_call: TRBV6-5; clone_size: -; cdr3_nt: TGTGCCAGCACGTCGCCAGTGAACGGGGAGACCCAGTACTTC; cdr3_aa: CASTSPVNGETQYF
j_call: TRBJ1-3; d_call: -; v_call: TRBV5-4; clone_size: -; cdr3_nt: TGTGCCAGCAGCTCGGACAGTTACTCTGGAAACACCATATATTTT; cdr3_aa: CASSSDSYSGNTIYF
j_call: TRBJ2-7; d_call: -; v_call: TRBV21-1; clone_size: -; cdr3_nt: TGTGCCAGCAGCCGAGACAGGGGGCGAGGTTTCTCCTACGAGCAGTACTTC; cdr3_aa: CASSRDRGRGFSYEQYF
j_call: TRBJ1-4; d_call: -; v_call: TRBV4-3; clone_size: few; cdr3_nt: TGCGCCAGCAGCCAAGATAAGGGGTTGGATGAAAAACTGTTTTTT; cdr3_aa: CASSQDKGLDEKLFF
j_call: TRBJ2-5; d_call: -; v_call: TRBV9; clone_size: -; cdr3_nt: TGTGCCAGCAGCGTAGCGGAAGACCGAAAGACCCAGTACTTC; cdr3_aa: CASSVAEDRKTQYF
j_call: TRBJ2-3; d_call: -; v_call: TRBV7-2; clone_size: once; cdr3_nt: TGTGCCAGCACCGCCAGGGGGGCAAGTGTCCCACACACAGATACGCAGTATTTT; cdr3_aa: CASTARGASVPHTDTQYF
j_call: TRBJ2-3; d_call: -; v_call: TRBV28; clone_size: -; cdr3_nt: TGTGCCAGCAGTACGACCCGTGGAGATACGCAGTATTTT; cdr3_aa: CASSTTRGDTQYF
j_call: TRBJ1-2; d_call: -; v_call: TRBV18; clone_size: -; cdr3_nt: TGTGCCAGCTCACCGCCGGGGGATGCTAACTATGGCTACACCTTC; cdr3_aa: CASSPPGDANYGYTF
j_call: TRBJ1-1; d_call: -; v_call: TRBV18; clone_size: few; cdr3_nt: TGTGCCAGCTCTAATGCGAACACTGAAGCTTTCTTT; cdr3_aa: CASSNANTEAFF